The sequence of this TCR beta chain was determined in a study of T cell responses to AZD1222 COVID-19 vaccine. The CDR3 is 14 amino acids. Germline CDR1 reads SGHTA; CDR2 reads FQGTGA. V was clipped by 3 bases and J by 6 bases, with 12 bases between them. Sequencing used immunoSEQ multiplex PCR; TCRdb keeps in-frame clones, though not all of them. The data hold about 150,000 clones, with about 91% observed a single time. The receptor's source is an adult who received the AZD1222 COVID-19 vaccine. The sequences come from peripheral blood, collected 28 days after the second AZD1222 dose. V gene TRBV7-3 combines with J gene TRBJ2-1, with D unclear. The CDR3 spells CASSFLNRGNEQFF. The DNA of the CDR3 is TGTGCCAGCAGCTTCCTGAACCGCGGCAATGAGCAGTTCTTC.